The T cell receptor beta chain under discussion was sequenced for a study of T cells in Graves' hyperthyroidism and ophthalmopathy. CDR1 SGHAT and CDR2 FQNNGV come from the germline V gene. Trimming removed 0 bases from V and 8 bases from J, with 11 bases in between. The CDR3 sequence is 13 residues long. With duration under 3 months, ophthalmopathy was active: Clinical Activity Score at least 3, NOSPECS at least 4. Isolation of PBMCs was performed on 10 ml fresh peripheral blood. What was amplified from RNA transcripts were TCR beta CDR3 regions. Using the HTBI primer set, a first-round RT-PCR was run on the TCR CDR3. TCRdb fed the multiplex PCR reads into MiXCR, producing one record per CDR3 protein. The sample includes roughly 240,000 distinct CDR3 sequences, around 26% of them seen just once.

The specimen sequenced was blood. The chain couples TRBV11-2 to TRBJ2-7; D remains ambiguous. The sequence was obtained from a middle-aged woman with Graves' ophthalmopathy. The CDR3 bases are TGTGCCAGCAGCTTAGATCCCGGTACCCAGCAGTACTTC. Amino acid sequence: CASSLDPGTQQYF.